Detailed here is one TCR beta chain. Trimming removed 6 bases at V and 2 bases at J, with 13 bases between. Germline CDR1 LGHNT, CDR2 FRNRAP. CDR3 size: 14 residues. This sample was included in a study of chemoradiotherapy in HPV16-positive cancers. The assay was immunoSEQ multiplex PCR, and TCRdb's table has in-frame clones only and misses some. This sample has tens of thousands of clones, with 87% found just once. Sequencing used blood, obtained from a patient who underwent chemoradiotherapy. The chain carries TRBV12-5 and TRBJ1-2, with D uncertain. The clonotype comes from a human donor with HPV-associated anogenital cancer. This CDR3 reads CASGPPGGNYGYTF. CDR3 DNA: TGTGCTAGTGGCCCCCCCGGAGGGAACTATGGCTACACCTTC.